The T cell receptor (beta chain) under discussion was sequenced for a study of shared clonotypes between healthy human individuals. Naive CD8 cells lacked CD45RO, underwent positive selection for CCR7 and left out terminally differentiated effector memory CD45RA+ cells. Sequencing was performed with immunoSEQ multiplex PCR; in TCRdb, only in-frame clones are kept and a portion is missing. The sample has some 1,900,000 clones; approximately 95% are singletons. V lost 8 bases to trimming and J lost 3 bases; unmatched junction nucleotides: 5. The length of the CDR3 is 13 residues. Looked up from germline, CDR1 is LNHDA and CDR2 is SQIVND (reference sequence).

Material: naive CD8+ T cells sorted from blood. This chain links TRBV19 with TRBJ2-7, with 9 bases identical to TRBD1. The sequence was obtained from a man younger than 35 in good health. The CDR3 spells CASGTGSYYEQYF. The CDR3 bases are TGTGCCAGTGGGACAGGGAGTTACTACGAGCAGTACTTC. The full variable domain, its missing parts supplied by reference TRBV19 and TRBJ2-7, is DGGITQSPKYLFRKEGQNVTLSCEQNLNHDAMYWYRQDPGQGLRLIYYSQIVNDFQKGDIAEGYSVSREKKESFPLTVTSAQKNPTAFYLCASGTGSYYEQYFGPGTRLTVT.